This TCR beta chain was sequenced in a study of identical twins. With template switching, a universal primer site was added, and the cDNA carried unique molecular identifiers. Each CDR3 protein gets one entry after TCRdb re-called the 5' RACE reads with MiXCR. The sample consists of about 240,000 distinct CDR3 sequences, about 12% of them appearing once. The CDR3 length is 15 residues. Germline V gene lookup returns CDR1 SEHNR and CDR2 FQNEAQ (reference sequence). J was trimmed by 6 bases and V by 5 bases; bases with no gene match: 8. This clonotype was seen only a few times. Its specificity is not known. Overall study findings and caveats: Reduced insertions were recorded for abundant cord blood beta clonotypes, with no such pattern in memory repertoires. Invariant MAIT and iNKT cells are populations that could partly confound zero-insertion analyses.

The same specimen was also included in a second study, on yellow fever vaccine responses in identical twins.

The chain has TRBV7-9 and TRBJ2-1; 9 bases align to TRBD2. The source of this sequence is a woman under 30 in good health. Sequencing used memory (CD45RO+) T cells sorted from blood. CDR3 DNA sequence: TGTGCCAGCAGCCCTCCGGGACTAGCTGGCAATGAGCAGTTCTTC. Encoded protein: CASSPPGLAGNEQFF.